Presented here are 24 T cell receptor beta chains from one specimen sequenced in a study of cytomegalovirus exposure and HLA in healthy donors. In the PCR, 60 Vbeta and 13 Jbeta primers were used. Sequenced by immunoSEQ multiplex PCR; TCRdb stores in-frame clones only, minus some. The repertoire shows 150,000 or so clones; the top ten hold around 1.6%. The material sequenced was PBMCs. The receptors originated from a woman aged 45-65 years in good health and CMV-seronegative.

The V call is TRBV6-5, the J call TRBJ2-7, with D possibly matching TRBD1 (6 bases). Germline CDR1 MNHEY, CDR2 SVGAGI. This CDR3 contains 11 residues. The ends were cut back, 7 bases at V and 7 bases at J, with 11 bases in the middle. CDR3 sequence: CASKGTREQYF. CDR3 DNA: TGTGCCAGCAAAGGGACAAGGGAGCAGTACTTC.

The rearrangement joins TRBV5-1 to TRBJ2-7; D might be TRBD1 (6 bases). Germline lookup yields CDR1 SGHRS and CDR2 YFSETQ. This CDR3 region has 13 residues. V was clipped by 0 bases and J by 3 bases, with 7 bases between them. The CDR3 bases are TGCGCCAGCAGCTTGGACAGGGTCTACGAGCAGTACTTC. It specifies CASSLDRVYEQYF.

The chain carries TRBV7-9 and TRBJ2-1, with 7 bases matching TRBD1. After removal of 5 bases from V and 5 bases from J, the junction contained 6 bases not matched to a gene. Germline V CDR1 and CDR2: SEHNR, FQNEAQ (reference sequence). This CDR3 is 14 amino acids long. CDR3 bases: TGTGCCAGCAGCAGATGGGACAGAAACAATGAGCAGTTCTTC. The encoded protein is CASSRWDRNNEQFF.

The CDR3 is CASSSRTGGADTQYF. CDR3 DNA: TGCGCCAGCAGCTCACGGACAGGTGGGGCAGATACGCAGTATTTT. J is TRBJ2-3 and V is TRBV5-1; 7 nucleotides match TRBD1. CDR1 SGHRS and CDR2 YFSETQ come from the germline V gene. The V segment lost 3 bases and the J segment 4 bases; nucleotides outside the gene matches: 8. This CDR3 is 15 amino acids long.

The chain has TRBV29-1 and TRBJ1-2; D not certain. The CDR3 is made up of 11 amino acids. V gave up 5 bases and J gave up 2 bases, with 6 bases separating them. In germline, CDR1 is SQVTM, CDR2 ANQGSEA. Here the CDR3 reads CSVSWNYGYTF. Here the CDR3 DNA reads TGCAGCGTTAGCTGGAACTATGGCTACACCTTC.

The CDR3: CASSSFREQPQHF. The CDR3 bases are TGTGCCAGCAGTTCCTTCAGGGAACAGCCCCAGCATTTT. The chain employs TRBV6-5 and TRBJ1-5, with D maybe TRBD1 (5 bases). Trimming left V 4 bases short and J 7 bases short, with 11 bases between. This CDR3 has 13 amino acids. The germline gives CDR1 MNHEY, CDR2 SVGAGI.

The V gene is TRBV6-6, the J gene TRBJ2-7; 9 bases map to TRBD1. The CDR3 runs to 16 residues. With V trimmed by 5 bases and J by 3 bases, 11 bases remained unmatched. Germline values: CDR1 MNHNY, CDR2 SVGAGI (reference sequence). In nucleotides, the CDR3 is TGTGCCAGCAGTAAGTTTCGTGGGGACAGGGTCTACGAGCAGTACTTC. It translates to CASSKFRGDRVYEQYF.

This chain connects TRBV5-1 to TRBJ1-1, with unresolved D. The CDR3 is 14 amino acids. From germline, CDR1 is SGHRS and CDR2 YFSETQ. V lost 2 bases and J 1 base, leaving 9 bases between the germline ends. As DNA, the CDR3 is TGCGCCAGCAGCTTAAGCGGGAGGAACACTGAAGCTTTCTTT. Translating it yields CASSLSGRNTEAFF.

CDR3 amino acids: CASSKSSGGTVETQYF. CDR3 sequence (DNA): TGTGCCAGCAGCAAATCCAGCGGGGGGACTGTAGAGACCCAGTACTTC. The gene calls are TRBV21-1 and TRBJ2-5; the D call of TRBD2 is as the table states it, not checked on the DNA. TRBV21-1 represents a pseudogene. The CDR3 is made up of 16 amino acids.

The V call is TRBV27, the J call TRBJ2-1; 11 bases line up with TRBD2. Germline CDR1 is MNHEY and CDR2 is SMNVEV (reference sequence). With 5 bases clipped from V and 10 bases from J, the junction kept 10 bases outside the gene matches. The CDR3 is 15 residues long. The CDR3 loop reads CASSPRLAGLGEQFF. CDR3 nucleotide sequence: TGTGCCAGCAGTCCCCGACTAGCGGGGTTGGGGGAGCAGTTCTTC.

The chain recombines TRBV7-8 with TRBJ1-5, with D unresolved. V was shortened by 5 bases and J by 0 bases, with 14 bases between the two germline ends. This CDR3 spans 16 amino acids. Germline V CDR1 and CDR2: SGHVS, FQNEAQ. CDR3 residues: CASSRPGRNSNQPQHF. In DNA, the CDR3 is TGTGCCAGCAGCCGTCCCGGGAGAAATAGCAATCAGCCCCAGCATTTT. Variable domain in full (rest from reference TRBV7-8 and TRBJ1-5): GAGVSQSPRYKVAKRGQDVALRCDPISGHVSLFWYQQALGQGPEFLTYFQNEAQLDKSGLPSDRFFAERPEGSVSTLKIQRTQQEDSAVYLCASSRPGRNSNQPQHFGDGTRLSIL.

The chain uses TRBV7-2 and TRBJ2-1; TRBD2 matches at 8 bases. The germline V gene has CDR1 SGHTA and CDR2 FQGNSA. CDR3 size: 15 residues. Trimming took 5 bases from V and 8 from J; bases not matched to a gene: 11. CDR3 coding DNA: TGTGCCAGCAGCCCGTTGGGCGGGGGGAGGTATGAGCAGTTCTTC. Translated, it gives CASSPLGGGRYEQFF.

V is TRBV11-3 and J is TRBJ2-5; possibly TRBD1 for D (5 bases). V lost 5 bases to trimming and J lost 0 bases, with 7 bases between them. Germline V CDR1 and CDR2: SGHNT, YENEEA. This CDR3 contains 13 residues. The CDR3 DNA reads as TGTGCCAGCAGCAGGGGTTACCAAGAGACCCAGTACTTC. This translates into CASSRGYQETQYF.

This chain joins TRBV7-2 and TRBJ2-7, with a tentative D call TRBD1 (6 bases). Germline loops: CDR1 SGHTA, CDR2 FQGNSA. There are 14 residues in the CDR3. Trimming removed 4 bases at V and 7 bases at J, with 17 bases between. The CDR3 DNA reads TGTGCCAGCAGCTCCTACTCTGGGGGCGGAGAGCAGTACTTC. Translated, it gives CASSSYSGGGEQYF.

The rearrangement links TRBV30 to TRBJ1-1; 7 nucleotides line up with TRBD1. The CDR3 has 13 residues. Trimming at V came to 4 bases and at J to 9 bases, leaving 11 bases not matched to a gene. Germline-derived CDR1 and CDR2 are GTSNPN and SVGIG (reference sequence). The CDR3 region has the DNA TGTGCCTGGACACCCGACAGGGATAACCAAGCTTTCTTT. Its translation: CAWTPDRDNQAFF.

The V call is TRBV28, the J call TRBJ2-3; D is uncertain. V was shortened by 5 bases and J by 5 bases, with 17 bases between the two germline ends. This CDR3 is built from 15 residues. Germline values: CDR1 MDHEN, CDR2 SYDVKM. CDR3 residues: CASSGLTIGEDTQYF. CDR3 DNA sequence: TGTGCCAGCAGTGGCCTGACCATTGGAGAAGATACGCAGTATTTT.

The genes are TRBV19 and TRBJ1-5; no definite D call. The CDR3 is 14 residues long. Germline V gives CDR1 LNHDA, CDR2 SQIVND (reference sequence). V was trimmed by 7 bases and J by 5 bases, leaving 15 bases between them. The CDR3 nucleotides read TGTGCCAGTACCCCAAAGAGGGAATATCAGCCCCAGCATTTT. Protein: CASTPKREYQPQHF.

The chain carries TRBV5-5 and TRBJ1-5, with a weak D call TRBD1 (5 bases). The V gene's germline CDR1 is SGHKS and CDR2 YYEKEE (reference sequence). V was trimmed by 4 bases and J by 6 bases, leaving 14 bases between them. This CDR3 spans 14 amino acids. Here the CDR3 DNA reads TGTGCCAGCAGCGCTGGCGGGGGAAGTCAGCCCCAGCATTTT. As protein: CASSAGGGSQPQHF.

The chain's CDR3 is CASSEDLRGKDYGYTF. The CDR3 region has the DNA TGTGCCAGCAGCGAGGATCTCAGGGGGAAGGACTATGGCTACACCTTC. The chain employs TRBV9 and TRBJ1-2, with TRBD1 identical over 7 bases. J lost 3 bases, V lost 3 bases, and 11 bases had no gene match. This CDR3 is built from 16 residues. Looked up from germline, CDR1 is SGDLS and CDR2 is YYNGEE. Combining the CDR3 with reference TRBV9 and TRBJ1-2 gives the whole variable domain DSGVTQTPKHLITATGQRVTLRCSPRSGDLSVYWYQQSLDQGLQFLIQYYNGEERAKGNILERFSAQQFPDLHSELNLSSLELGDSALYFCASSEDLRGKDYGYTFGSGTRLTVV.

The chain is built from TRBV5-8 and TRBJ2-7, with TRBD2 matching over 8 bases. V dropped 4 bases and J dropped 1; count of bases not matched to a gene: 10. This CDR3 region has 16 residues. Germline CDR1 and CDR2: SGHTS and YDEGEE. The CDR3 region has the DNA TGTGCCAGCAGCCCCAATCGGGGGGGTGGTTCCTACGAGCAGTACTTC. It codes for CASSPNRGGGSYEQYF.

As DNA, the CDR3 is TGTGCCACAGGACAGGGGTTAAGCAATCAGCCCCAGCATTTT. This codes for CATGQGLSNQPQHF. The chain couples TRBV15 to TRBJ1-5; 9 bases line up with TRBD1. Germline loops: CDR1 LNHNV, CDR2 YYDKDF (reference sequence). CDR3 length: 14 amino acids. With 9 bases clipped from V and 1 base from J, the junction kept 4 bases outside the gene matches.

V gene TRBV4-1 combines with J gene TRBJ2-3; TRBD1 aligns across 10 bases. CDR1 is MGHRA and CDR2 is YSYEKL in the germline V gene. The CDR3 consists of 15 residues. The ends lost 8 bases at V and 3 bases at J; junction bases unmatched: 8. The CDR3 is CASSLRDRGTDTQYF. CDR3 nucleotides: TGCGCCAGCTCTCTCCGGGACAGGGGTACAGATACGCAGTATTTT.

This chain links TRBV2 with TRBJ1-6, with TRBD1 identical over 9 bases. CDR1 and CDR2 (germline): SNHLY, FYNNEI. The V gene end was trimmed by 7 bases and the J gene end by 0 bases; junction bases not matched to a gene: 4. CDR3 length: 16 amino acids. CDR3 DNA: TGTGCCAGCACCGGGACAGGGAGCTCCTATAATTCACCCCTCCACTTT. Its protein product is CASTGTGSSYNSPLHF.

Note on this clone: Other DNA sequences of this sample code for an identical CDR3. This chain links TRBV5-1 with TRBJ1-1, with a tentative D call TRBD1 (5 bases). Trimming cost V 1 base and J 2 bases, with 6 bases left between them. This CDR3 comprises 13 residues. Germline V gene lookup returns CDR1 SGHRS and CDR2 YFSETQ. The CDR3 nucleotides read TGCGCCAGCAGCTTGCAGGGTAACACTGAAGCTTTCTTT. Translation: CASSLQGNTEAFF.